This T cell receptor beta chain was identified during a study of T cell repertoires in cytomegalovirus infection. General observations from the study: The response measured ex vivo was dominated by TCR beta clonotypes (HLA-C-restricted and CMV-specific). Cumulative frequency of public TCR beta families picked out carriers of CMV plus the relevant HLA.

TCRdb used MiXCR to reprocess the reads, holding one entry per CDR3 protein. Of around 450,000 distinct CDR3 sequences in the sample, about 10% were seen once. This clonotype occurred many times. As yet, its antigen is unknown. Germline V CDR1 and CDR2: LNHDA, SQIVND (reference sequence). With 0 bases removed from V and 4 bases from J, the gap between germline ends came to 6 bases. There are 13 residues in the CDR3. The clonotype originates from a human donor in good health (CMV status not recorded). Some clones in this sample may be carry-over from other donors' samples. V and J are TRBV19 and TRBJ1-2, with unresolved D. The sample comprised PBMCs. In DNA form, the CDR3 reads TGTGCCAGTAGTATAGAGAATTTCTATGGCTACACCTTC. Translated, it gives CASSIENFYGYTF.